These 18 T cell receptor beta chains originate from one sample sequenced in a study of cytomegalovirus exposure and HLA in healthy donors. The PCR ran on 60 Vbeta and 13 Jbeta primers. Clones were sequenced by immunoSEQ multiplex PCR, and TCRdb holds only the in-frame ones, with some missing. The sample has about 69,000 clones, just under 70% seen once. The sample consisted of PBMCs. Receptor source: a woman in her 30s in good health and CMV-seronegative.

The CDR3 sequence: CASSSNREPGQPQHF. In nucleotides, the CDR3 is TGTGCCAGCAGCTCGAACAGGGAACCAGGGCAGCCCCAGCATTTT. The V gene is TRBV11-2, the J gene TRBJ1-5; a weak D match, TRBD1 (6 bases). The CDR3 is made up of 15 amino acids. In germline, CDR1 is SGHAT, CDR2 FQNNGV. The V end lost 4 bases, the J end lost 7 bases, and 17 bases lay between the germline ends.

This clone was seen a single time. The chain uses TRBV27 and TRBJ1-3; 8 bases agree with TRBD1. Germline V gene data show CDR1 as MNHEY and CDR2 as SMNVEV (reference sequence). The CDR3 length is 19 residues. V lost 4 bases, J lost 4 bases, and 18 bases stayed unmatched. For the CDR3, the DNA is TGTGCCAGCAGTTCCCGTGTGACCGGACAGGGAGGTTCCGGAAACACCATATATTTT. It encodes CASSSRVTGQGGSGNTIYF.

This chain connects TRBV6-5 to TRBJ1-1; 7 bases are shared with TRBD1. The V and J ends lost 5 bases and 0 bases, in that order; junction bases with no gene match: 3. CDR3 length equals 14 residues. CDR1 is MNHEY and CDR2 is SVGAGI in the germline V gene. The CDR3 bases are TGTGCCAGCAGTCGGGACAGACTGAACACTGAAGCTTTCTTT. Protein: CASSRDRLNTEAFF.

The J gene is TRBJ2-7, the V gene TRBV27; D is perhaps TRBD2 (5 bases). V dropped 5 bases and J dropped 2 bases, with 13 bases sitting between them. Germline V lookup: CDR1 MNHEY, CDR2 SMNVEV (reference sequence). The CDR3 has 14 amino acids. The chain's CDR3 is CASSQPGSAYEQYF. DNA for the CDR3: TGTGCCAGCAGTCAGCCGGGGAGCGCCTACGAGCAGTACTTC.

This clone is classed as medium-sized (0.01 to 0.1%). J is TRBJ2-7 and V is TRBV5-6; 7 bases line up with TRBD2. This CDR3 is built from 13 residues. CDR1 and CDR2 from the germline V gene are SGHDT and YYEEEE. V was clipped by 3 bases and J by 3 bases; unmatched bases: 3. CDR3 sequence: CASSSTGGYEQYF. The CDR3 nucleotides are TGTGCCAGCAGCTCTACGGGGGGCTACGAGCAGTACTTC.

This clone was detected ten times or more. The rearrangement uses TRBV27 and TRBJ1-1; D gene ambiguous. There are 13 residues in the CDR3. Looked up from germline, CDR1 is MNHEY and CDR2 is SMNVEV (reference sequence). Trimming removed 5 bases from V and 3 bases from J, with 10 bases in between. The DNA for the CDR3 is TGTGCCAGCAGTCTTCAGCGGGACACTGAAGCTTTCTTT. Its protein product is CASSLQRDTEAFF.

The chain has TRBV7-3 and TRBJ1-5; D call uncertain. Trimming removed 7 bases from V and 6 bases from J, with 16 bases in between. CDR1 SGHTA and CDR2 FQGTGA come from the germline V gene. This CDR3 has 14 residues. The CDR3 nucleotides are TGTGCCAGCATCGAAGTGGGGAGGCGTCAGCCCCAGCATTTT. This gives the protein CASIEVGRRQPQHF.

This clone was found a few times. The CDR3 nucleotides are TGTGCCATCAGTGCGGCAGGGAACACTGAAGCTTTCTTT. Protein sequence: CAISAAGNTEAFF. The V and J genes are TRBV10-3 and TRBJ1-1; no definite D call. The CDR3 consists of 13 residues. V lost 4 bases and J 1 base, leaving 7 bases between the germline ends. CDR1 and CDR2 (germline): ENHRY, SYGVKD.

CDR3 sequence (DNA): TGTGCCAGCAGCTCACAGGGTAGGGCCTACGAGCAGTACTTC. Translating it yields CASSSQGRAYEQYF. This chain joins TRBV7-8 and TRBJ2-7; tentatively, D is TRBD1 (6 bases). Looked up from germline, CDR1 is SGHVS and CDR2 is FQNEAQ. The CDR3 is 14 amino acids. With 4 bases removed from V and 2 bases from J, the gap between germline ends came to 12 bases.

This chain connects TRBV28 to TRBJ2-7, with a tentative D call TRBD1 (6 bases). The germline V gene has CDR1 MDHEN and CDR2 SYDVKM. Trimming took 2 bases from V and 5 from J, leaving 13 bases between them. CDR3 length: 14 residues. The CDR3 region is CASSLAGADNEQYF. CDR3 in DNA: TGTGCCAGCAGTTTAGCAGGGGCAGACAACGAGCAGTACTTC.

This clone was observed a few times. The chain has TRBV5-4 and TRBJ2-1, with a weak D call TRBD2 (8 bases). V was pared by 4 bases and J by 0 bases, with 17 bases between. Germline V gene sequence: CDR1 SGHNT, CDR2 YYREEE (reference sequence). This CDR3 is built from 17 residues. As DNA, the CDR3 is TGTGCCAGCAGCCCAGTGACAGGGACTAGCTCCTACAATGAGCAGTTCTTC. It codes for CASSPVTGTSSYNEQFF.

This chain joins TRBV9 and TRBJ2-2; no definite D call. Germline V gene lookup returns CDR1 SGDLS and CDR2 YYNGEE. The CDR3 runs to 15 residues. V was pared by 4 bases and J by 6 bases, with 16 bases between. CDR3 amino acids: CASSRGTMIPGELFF. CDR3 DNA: TGTGCCAGCAGCCGAGGAACTATGATCCCCGGGGAGCTGTTTTTT.

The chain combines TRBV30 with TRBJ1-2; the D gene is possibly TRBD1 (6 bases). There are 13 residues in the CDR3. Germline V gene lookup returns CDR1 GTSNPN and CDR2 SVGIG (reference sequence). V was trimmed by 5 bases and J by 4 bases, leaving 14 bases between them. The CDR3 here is CAWSSGTPYGYTF. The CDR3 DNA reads TGTGCCTGGTCCTCCGGGACACCCTATGGCTACACCTTC.

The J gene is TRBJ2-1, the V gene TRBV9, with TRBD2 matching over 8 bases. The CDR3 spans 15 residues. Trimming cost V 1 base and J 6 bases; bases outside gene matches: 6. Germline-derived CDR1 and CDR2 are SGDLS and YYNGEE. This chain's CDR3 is CASSVYRRGGNEQFF. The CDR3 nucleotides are TGTGCCAGCAGCGTATATCGACGGGGGGGCAATGAGCAGTTCTTC.

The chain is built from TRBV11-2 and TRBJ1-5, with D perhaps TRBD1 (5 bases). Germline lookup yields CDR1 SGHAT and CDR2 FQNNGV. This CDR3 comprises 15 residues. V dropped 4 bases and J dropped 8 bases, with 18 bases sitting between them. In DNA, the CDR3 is TGTGCCAGCAGCTCGGGGGTACCTGGGGGGAAGCCCCAGCATTTT. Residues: CASSSGVPGGKPQHF.

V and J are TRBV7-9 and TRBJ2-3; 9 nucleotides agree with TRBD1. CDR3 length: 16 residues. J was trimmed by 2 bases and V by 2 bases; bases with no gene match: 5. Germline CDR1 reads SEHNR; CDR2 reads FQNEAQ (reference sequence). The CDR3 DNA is TGTGCCAGCAGCTTAAGAGGGACAGGGACCACAGATACGCAGTATTTT. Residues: CASSLRGTGTTDTQYF.

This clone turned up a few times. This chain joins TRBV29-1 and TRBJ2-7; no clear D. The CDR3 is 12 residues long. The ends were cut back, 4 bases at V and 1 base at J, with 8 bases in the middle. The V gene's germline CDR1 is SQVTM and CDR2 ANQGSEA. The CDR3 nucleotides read TGCAGCGTTGGTCGGGTTTCCTACGAGCAGTACTTC. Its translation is CSVGRVSYEQYF.

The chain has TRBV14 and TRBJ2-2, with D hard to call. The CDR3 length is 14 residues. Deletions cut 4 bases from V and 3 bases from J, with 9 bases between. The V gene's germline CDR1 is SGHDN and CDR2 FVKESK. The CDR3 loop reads CASSRNTDTGELFF. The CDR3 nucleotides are TGTGCCAGCAGCCGTAACACAGACACCGGGGAGCTGTTTTTT. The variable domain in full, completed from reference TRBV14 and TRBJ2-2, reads EAGVTQFPSHSVIEKGQTVTLRCDPISGHDNLYWYRRVMGKEIKFLLHFVKESKQDESGMPNNRFLAERTGGTYSTLKVQPAELEDSGVYFCASSRNTDTGELFFGEGSRLTVL.